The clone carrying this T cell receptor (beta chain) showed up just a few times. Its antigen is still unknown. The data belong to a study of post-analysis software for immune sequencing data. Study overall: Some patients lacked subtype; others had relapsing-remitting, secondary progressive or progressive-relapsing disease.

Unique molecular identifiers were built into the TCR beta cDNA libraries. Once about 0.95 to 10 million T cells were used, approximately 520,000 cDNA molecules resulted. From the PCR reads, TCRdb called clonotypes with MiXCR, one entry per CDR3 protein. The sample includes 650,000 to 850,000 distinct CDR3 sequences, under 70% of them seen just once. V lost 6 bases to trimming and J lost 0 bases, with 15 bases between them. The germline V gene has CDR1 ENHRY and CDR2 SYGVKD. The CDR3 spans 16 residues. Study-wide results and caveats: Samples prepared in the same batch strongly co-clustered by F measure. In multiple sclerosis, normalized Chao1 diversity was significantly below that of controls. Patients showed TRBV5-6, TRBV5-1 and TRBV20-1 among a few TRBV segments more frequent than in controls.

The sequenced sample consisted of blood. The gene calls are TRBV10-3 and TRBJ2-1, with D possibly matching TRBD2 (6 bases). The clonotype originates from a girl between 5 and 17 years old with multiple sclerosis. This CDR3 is CAISRPTGVSYNEQFF. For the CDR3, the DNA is TGTGCCATCAGCCGACCCACGGGAGTCTCCTACAATGAGCAGTTCTTC.